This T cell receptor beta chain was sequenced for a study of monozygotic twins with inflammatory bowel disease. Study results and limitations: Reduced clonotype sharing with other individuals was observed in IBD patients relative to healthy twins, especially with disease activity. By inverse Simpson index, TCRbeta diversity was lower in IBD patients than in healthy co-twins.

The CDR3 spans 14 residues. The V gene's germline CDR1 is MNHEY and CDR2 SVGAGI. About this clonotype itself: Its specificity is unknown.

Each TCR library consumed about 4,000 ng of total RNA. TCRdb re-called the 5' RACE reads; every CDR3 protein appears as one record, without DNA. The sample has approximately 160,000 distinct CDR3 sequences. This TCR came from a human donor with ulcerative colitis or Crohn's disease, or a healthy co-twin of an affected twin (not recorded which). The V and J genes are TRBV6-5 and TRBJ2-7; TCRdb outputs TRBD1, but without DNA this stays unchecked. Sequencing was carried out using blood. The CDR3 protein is CASSSPGQNYEQYF.